A single sample gave rise to the 20 T cell receptor beta chains below, sequenced in a study of blood T cell repertoires in COVID-19. TCRdb keeps only in-frame clones here, not all; method: immunoSEQ multiplex PCR. Of roughly 200,000 clones listed, around 84% were seen once; the top ten hold about a sixth. The sample was peripheral blood. These receptor sequences come from an elderly woman with active or convalescent COVID-19.

The chain recombines TRBV7-2 with TRBJ2-1; weak D call: TRBD1 (6 bases). This CDR3 has 13 residues. The V end was cut by 1 base, the J end by 10 bases, with 11 bases between. Per germline, CDR1 SGHTA and CDR2 FQGNSA. The CDR3 is CASSLGGLGEQFF. CDR3 coding DNA: TGTGCCAGCAGCTTAGGGGGGCTTGGGGAGCAGTTCTTC. The whole variable domain, filled in from reference TRBV7-2 and TRBJ2-1, reads GAGVSQSPSNKVTEKGKDVELRCDPISGHTALYWYRQSLGQGLEFLIYFQGNSAPDKSGLPSDRFSAERTGGSVSTLTIQRTQQEDSAVYLCASSLGGLGEQFFGPGTRLTVL.

The chain links TRBV5-1 to TRBJ1-5; 7 nucleotides agree with TRBD1. The V segment lost 4 bases and the J segment 7 bases; nucleotides outside the gene matches: 8. The CDR3 runs to 14 residues. The germline V gene has CDR1 SGHRS and CDR2 YFSETQ. The chain's CDR3 is CASSPTGILQPQHF. CDR3 sequence (DNA): TGCGCCAGCAGCCCGACAGGGATTCTCCAGCCCCAGCATTTT.

This clone was seen ten or more times. The chain links TRBV7-9 to TRBJ2-1, with 11 positions matching TRBD2. Germline values: CDR1 SEHNR, CDR2 FQNEAQ (reference sequence). Trimming removed 5 bases from V and 6 bases from J; junction bases left unmatched: 6. The CDR3 spans 15 residues. The CDR3 region has the DNA TGTGCCAGCAGCATACTAGCGGGAGAAAGCAATGAGCAGTTCTTC. Its translation: CASSILAGESNEQFF.

The chain combines TRBV5-1 with TRBJ1-3, with TRBD1 as a possible D gene (6 bases). V shed 2 bases and J shed 3 bases, with 9 bases lying between them. Germline V lookup: CDR1 SGHRS, CDR2 YFSETQ. This CDR3 comprises 14 residues. CDR3 sequence reads: CASSFSGDGNTIYF. Written as DNA, the CDR3 is TGCGCCAGCAGCTTTTCAGGGGATGGAAACACCATATATTTT.

The chain carries TRBV11-2 and TRBJ1-1, with D perhaps TRBD1 (5 bases). V was shortened by 5 bases and J by 3 bases, with 13 bases between the two germline ends. CDR1 and CDR2 (germline): SGHAT, FQNNGV. The CDR3 runs to 14 residues. CDR3 region: CASSLSRGDTEAFF. The CDR3 bases are TGTGCCAGCAGCCTGTCTAGGGGCGACACTGAAGCTTTCTTT.

The chain employs TRBV4-2 and TRBJ2-1, with a possible D match to TRBD2 (5 bases). V lost 0 bases, J lost 10 bases, and 10 bases lay in between. Germline V CDR1 and CDR2: LGHNA, YNFKEQ. CDR3 length: 13 amino acids. CDR3 sequence reads: CASSQDARREQFF. As DNA, the CDR3 is TGTGCCAGCAGCCAAGATGCCCGGAGGGAGCAGTTCTTC.

The CDR3 bases are TGCGCCAGCAGCCCACACAGGGGTGGGGCCGGGGAGCTGTTTTTT. This gives the protein CASSPHRGGAGELFF. V and J are TRBV5-1 and TRBJ2-2, with 7 bases fitting TRBD1. The CDR3 contains 15 residues. Germline CDR1 and CDR2: SGHRS and YFSETQ. V shed 4 bases and J 6 bases; nucleotides not matched to a gene: 9.

The gene calls are TRBV28 and TRBJ2-3; D is undetermined. This CDR3 region has 14 residues. Germline V lookup: CDR1 MDHEN, CDR2 SYDVKM. V lost 4 bases to trimming and J lost 0 bases, with 8 bases between them. CDR3 amino acids: CASSSQISTDTQYF. The CDR3 DNA reads TGTGCCAGCAGTTCCCAGATAAGCACAGATACGCAGTATTTT.

The rearrangement uses TRBV3-1 (or the pseudogene TRBV3-2) and TRBJ1-5; 10 bases match TRBD1. The CDR3 sequence is 14 residues long. From germline, CDR1 is LGHDT and CDR2 YNNKEL (reference sequence). J gave up 7 bases and V 4 bases, and 4 bases lay outside the gene matches. DNA of the CDR3: TGTGCCAGCAGCCTGACAGGGGGCGACCAGCCCCAGCATTTT. Its protein is CASSLTGGDQPQHF.

This clone was picked up a small number of times. The chain carries TRBV27 and TRBJ2-7; D is perhaps TRBD1 (5 bases). The CDR3 covers 13 residues. Germline V CDR1 and CDR2: MNHEY, SMNVEV (reference sequence). V gave up 5 bases and J gave up 7 bases, with 15 bases separating them. The CDR3 DNA follows: TGTGCCAGCAGTCCCCTGGGGCCCTTTGAGCAGTACTTC. This encodes CASSPLGPFEQYF.

This sequence joins TRBV6-5 and TRBJ1-1; D not certain. CDR3 size: 13 residues. Trimming pared 5 bases from V and 4 bases from J, leaving 11 bases between. Germline CDR1 is MNHEY and CDR2 is SVGAGI. CDR3 protein: CASSRGLGTEAFF. CDR3 nucleotide sequence: TGTGCCAGCAGTCGCGGGCTGGGCACTGAAGCTTTCTTT.

This sequence joins TRBV11-2 and TRBJ2-7, with 7 bases aligning to TRBD2. Germline CDR1 reads SGHAT; CDR2 reads FQNNGV. Losses at the gene ends were 6 bases for V and 0 bases for J; bases not matched to a gene: 5. The CDR3 has 14 amino acids. Here the CDR3 reads CASSWLADSYEQYF. CDR3 nucleotides: TGTGCCAGCAGTTGGCTAGCGGACTCCTACGAGCAGTACTTC.

V gene TRBV30 combines with J gene TRBJ1-1; possible D gene TRBD1, 6 bases. This CDR3 comprises 13 residues. Trimming took off 1 base at V and 2 bases at J, with 8 bases between the two ends. Germline assignment: CDR1 GTSNPN and CDR2 SVGIG (reference sequence). In DNA form, the CDR3 reads TGTGCCTGGAGTGGCAGGGGTAACACTGAAGCTTTCTTT. This codes for CAWSGRGNTEAFF.

The chain employs TRBV2 and TRBJ2-1; D is ambiguous. Germline lookup yields CDR1 SNHLY and CDR2 FYNNEI. Trimming took off 7 bases at V and 2 bases at J, with 9 bases between the two ends. The CDR3 spans 13 residues. This chain's CDR3 is CASMARPYNEQFF. CDR3 sequence (DNA): TGTGCCAGCATGGCTCGCCCCTACAATGAGCAGTTCTTC.

This chain connects TRBV5-1 to TRBJ2-3; 8 bases are shared with TRBD2. V lost 3 bases to trimming and J lost 5 bases; unmatched junction nucleotides: 14. Germline CDR1 reads SGHRS; CDR2 reads YFSETQ. The length of the CDR3 is 17 residues. The CDR3 DNA follows: TGCGCCAGCAGCTCCAGTTCCAGCGGGAGTCAAGTAGATACGCAGTATTTT. This codes for CASSSSSSGSQVDTQYF.

V usage is TRBV4-3 and J usage is TRBJ1-2; 10 bases match TRBD1. The CDR3 contains 17 residues. J gave up 4 bases and V 1 base, and 9 bases lay outside the gene matches. Germline CDR1 is LGHNA and CDR2 is YSLEER. The CDR3 nucleotides read TGCGCCAGCAGCCAAGCGACAGGGGGCGCGGGTGGCTATGGCTACACCTTC. Protein sequence: CASSQATGGAGGYGYTF.

The CDR3 reads CASSLGAGIYGYTF. The CDR3 DNA follows: TGTGCCAGCAGCTTGGGGGCAGGGATCTATGGCTACACCTTC. This sequence joins TRBV5-5 and TRBJ1-2; TRBD1 is a possible D gene (5 bases). V lost 0 bases and J lost 4, with 10 bases in between. Germline values: CDR1 SGHKS, CDR2 YYEKEE (reference sequence). The CDR3 contains 14 residues.

This clone occurred once. The J gene is TRBJ1-1, the V gene TRBV18; TRBD1 is a possible D gene (5 bases). Germline V lookup: CDR1 KGHSH, CDR2 LQKENI. V was trimmed by 2 bases and J by 4 bases, leaving 11 bases between them. The CDR3 sequence is 14 residues long. The CDR3 spells CASSPSQGGTEAFF. The CDR3 DNA reads as TGTGCCAGCTCACCATCCCAGGGAGGCACTGAAGCTTTCTTT.

Written as DNA, the CDR3 is TGTGCCAGCAGCTTGGGGGACAGGGGGTTTTCCTACGAGCAGTACTTC. Translated: CASSLGDRGFSYEQYF. The rearrangement joins TRBV5-4 to TRBJ2-7; 11 bases agree with TRBD1. The CDR3 has 16 amino acids. V gave up 0 bases and J gave up 1 base; unmatched junction bases: 3. Germline V CDR1 and CDR2: SGHNT, YYREEE (reference sequence).

The chain joins TRBV18 to TRBJ2-6; TRBD1 matches at 9 bases. CDR3 length equals 17 residues. CDR1 is KGHSH, CDR2 LQKENI, per germline. Unmatched junction bases numbered 8, after V lost 8 bases and J lost 0 bases. DNA of the CDR3: TGTGCCAGCCCCCGGGACAGGGTTCCCTCTGGGGCCAACGTCCTGACTTTC. This gives the protein CASPRDRVPSGANVLTF.